Included here is one T cell receptor beta chain sequence, with context. The data stem from a study of blood T cell repertoires in COVID-19. TCRdb keeps only in-frame clones here, not all; method: immunoSEQ multiplex PCR. This sample yields some 250,000 clones, of which about 89% are seen a single time; approximately 9% belongs to the top ten. The CDR3 is 14 residues long. Germline values: CDR1 SNHLY, CDR2 FYNNEI. The V end was cut by 6 bases, the J end by 7 bases, with 18 bases between. This sequence originates from a man aged 35-49 years who had recovered from COVID-19. Input material: PBMCs or T cells enriched from blood (not recorded which). The chain employs TRBV2 and TRBJ1-2; D is possibly TRBD1 (6 bases). The CDR3 region is CASRGARLQGGYTF. The CDR3 DNA reads as TGTGCCAGCAGGGGCGCGAGACTACAGGGTGGCTACACCTTC. The full variable domain, in which reference TRBV2 and TRBJ1-2 provide the parts outside the CDR3, is EPEVTQTPSHQVTQMGQEVILRCVPISNHLYFYWYRQILGQKVEFLVSFYNNEISEKSEIFDDQFSVERPDGSNFTLKIRSTKLEDSAMYFCASRGARLQGGYTFGSGTRLTVV.